This T cell receptor beta chain was profiled in a study of T cell repertoires in cytomegalovirus infection. Study details: CMV infection and matching HLA type were both indicated by public TCR beta signatures. The study's findings and limits: Clonotype analysis showed dominance of the ex vivo response by HLA-C-restricted CMV-specific TCR beta clonotypes. Summed public TCR beta family frequency identified CMV carriers bearing the relevant HLA.

This clonotype was seen repeatedly, ten times or more. Antigen: not known. The germline V gene has CDR1 KGHDR and CDR2 SFDVKD. V lost 4 bases and J lost 7; bases outside the gene matches: 7. This CDR3 contains 15 residues. TCRdb itself ran the reads through MiXCR, one entry per CDR3 protein. The sample contains approximately 500,000 distinct CDR3 sequences, 16% of which appear only once. The clonotype was recovered from a human donor in good health (CMV status not recorded). Some clones in this sample may be carry-over from other donors' samples. The chain recombines TRBV24-1 with TRBJ2-1; 9 nucleotides line up with TRBD1. Material: CD8+ T cells from PBMCs. CDR3 amino acids: CATSESTGGPNEQFF. The CDR3 region has the DNA TGTGCCACCAGTGAGTCGACAGGGGGGCCGAATGAGCAGTTCTTC.